The 32 T cell receptor beta chains in this list originate from one sample, sequenced in a study of CD8 T cells in ankylosing spondylitis. Each CDR3 protein gets one entry after TCRdb re-called the 5' RACE reads with MiXCR. The profile covers 35,000 or so distinct CDR3 sequences, with 4.5% to 6% appearing a single time and less than 15% taken by the ten largest. Source material: blood, either unsorted or a sorted T cell fraction (not recorded which). These receptors originate from a male donor with ankylosing spondylitis or in good health (not recorded which).

This clonotype was found many times. The chain combines TRBV5-1 with TRBJ1-6, with D perhaps TRBD1 (5 bases). The V and J ends lost 1 base and 4 bases respectively, with 9 bases between them. This CDR3 has 15 residues. Germline-derived CDR1 and CDR2 are SGHRS and YFSETQ. The CDR3 DNA is TGCGCCAGCAGCTTGTGGGACGGTTATAATTCACCCCTCCACTTT. Protein product: CASSLWDGYNSPLHF.

The sample holds many counts of this clonotype. The V gene is TRBV15, the J gene TRBJ2-3, with 8 bases that match TRBD2. This CDR3 is built from 13 residues. V lost 8 bases, J lost 5 bases, and 6 bases stayed unmatched. CDR1 is LNHNV and CDR2 is YYDKDF in the germline V gene (reference sequence). The CDR3 DNA sequence: TGTGCCACCCTGGGCAGCGGGGGAGATACGCAGTATTTT. As protein: CATLGSGGDTQYF. The full variable domain, in which reference TRBV15 and TRBJ2-3 provide the parts outside the CDR3, is DAMVIQNPRYQVTQFGKPVTLSCSQTLNHNVMYWYQQKSSQAPKLLFHYYDKDFNNEADTPDNFQSRRPNTSFCFLDIRSPGLGDTAMYLCATLGSGGDTQYFGPGTRLTVL.

In this sample, this clonotype turned up many times. This sequence joins TRBV29-1 and TRBJ1-6, with 7 positions matching TRBD1. Trimming took 0 bases from V and 10 from J; bases not matched to a gene: 12. Per germline, CDR1 SQVTM and CDR2 ANQGSEA. The CDR3 totals 16 residues. The CDR3 loop reads CSVEDLTTGIKSPLHF. CDR3 nucleotide sequence: TGCAGCGTTGAAGACTTGACGACAGGGATTAAATCACCCCTCCACTTT.

The sample holds many counts of this clonotype. The J gene is TRBJ2-7, the V gene TRBV20-1; no definite D call. The CDR3 extends over 11 amino acids. Trimming pared 3 bases from V and 4 bases from J, leaving 7 bases between. CDR1 DFQATT and CDR2 SNEGSKA come from the germline V gene (reference sequence). The CDR3 here is CSASHEYEQYF. The CDR3 region has the DNA TGCAGTGCTAGTCACGAGTACGAGCAGTACTTC.

This clonotype has a count of ten or more. The chain joins TRBV29-1 to TRBJ1-1, with D hard to call. Germline V gene lookup returns CDR1 SQVTM and CDR2 ANQGSEA. The CDR3 is 10 residues long. CDR3 loop: CSVVNTEAFF. CDR3 nucleotides: TGCTCCGTGGTGAACACTGAAGCTTTCTTT.

The V gene is TRBV7-6, the J gene TRBJ2-5; D possibly corresponds to TRBD2 (5 bases). The germline CDR1 and CDR2 sequences are SGHVS and FNYEAQ. V was pared by 5 bases and J by 4 bases, with 14 bases between. This CDR3 has 14 amino acids. The CDR3 is CASSHRGKGETQYF. CDR3 nucleotides: TGTGCCAGCAGCCACCGGGGAAAAGGAGAGACCCAGTACTTC.

This chain joins TRBV7-2 and TRBJ1-3; the D is unclear. The CDR3 has 15 amino acids. CDR1 and CDR2 from the germline V gene are SGHTA and FQGNSA. V lost 0 bases to trimming and J lost 0 bases, with 6 bases between them. The CDR3 here is CASSLAGYSGNTIYF. In DNA form, the CDR3 reads TGTGCCAGCAGCTTAGCGGGGTACTCTGGAAACACCATATATTTT. Drawing the rest from reference TRBV7-2 and TRBJ1-3, the complete variable domain is GAGVSQSPSNKVTEKGKDVELRCDPISGHTALYWYRQSLGQGLEFLIYFQGNSAPDKSGLPSDRFSAERTGGSVSTLTIQRTQQEDSAVYLCASSLAGYSGNTIYFGEGSWLTVV.

This clonotype was detected ten times or more. This sequence joins TRBV6-1 and TRBJ2-7; a possible D gene is TRBD1 (7 bases). The germline CDR1 and CDR2 sequences are MNHNS and SASEGT. Deletions cut 5 bases from V and 7 bases from J, with 24 bases between. This CDR3 spans 16 amino acids. CDR3 DNA: TGTGCCAGCAGTCATTCCAAAGGGGGCCTCCGGGGGGAGCAGTACTTC. Protein product: CASSHSKGGLRGEQYF.

This clonotype was detected many times. The chain is built from TRBV4-3 and TRBJ2-2; D gene unclear. V was pared by 0 bases and J by 0 bases, with 5 bases between. The CDR3 sequence is 15 residues long. Germline V gene lookup returns CDR1 LGHNA and CDR2 YSLEER. CDR3 amino acids: CASSQEWTNTGELFF. As DNA, the CDR3 is TGCGCCAGCAGCCAAGAATGGACGAACACCGGGGAGCTGTTTTTT.

This clonotype was observed many times. V and J are TRBV5-1 and TRBJ2-3; no clear D gene. CDR1 is SGHRS and CDR2 is YFSETQ in the germline V gene. The V gene lost 4 bases and the J gene lost 1 base, with 7 bases spanning the gap. The CDR3 covers 13 residues. CDR3 nucleotide sequence: TGCGCCAGCAGCCCCGGAGGCACAGATACGCAGTATTTT. It is translated as CASSPGGTDTQYF.

This clonotype was seen many times. V is TRBV4-3 and J is TRBJ1-2; D remains unclear. This CDR3 region has 16 residues. Germline CDR1 and CDR2: LGHNA and YSLEER. V was cut by 1 base and J by 0 bases, with 12 bases left in between. As DNA, the CDR3 is TGCGCCAGCAGCCAAGGGTGGAGGGAGCCTAACTATGGCTACACCTTC. Amino acids: CASSQGWREPNYGYTF.

This clonotype occurred many times. This chain joins TRBV7-9 and TRBJ2-7, with D uncertain. V dropped 0 bases and J dropped 3 bases, with 3 bases sitting between them. Germline-derived CDR1 and CDR2 are SEHNR and FQNEAQ (reference sequence). CDR3 size: 12 residues. The CDR3 coding sequence is TGTGCCAGCAGCTTAGCAAACTACGAGCAGTACTTC. Translation gives CASSLANYEQYF.

This clonotype was seen at least ten times. The chain is built from TRBV7-2 and TRBJ2-1; 11 bases are a match to TRBD2. This CDR3 contains 15 residues. Germline V CDR1 and CDR2: SGHTA, FQGNSA. Trimming at V came to 5 bases and at J to 6 bases, leaving 6 bases not matched to a gene. In nucleotides, the CDR3 is TGTGCCAGCAGCCTAACTAGCGGGGGTTTCAATGAGCAGTTCTTC. Its protein product is CASSLTSGGFNEQFF.

In its sample, this clonotype was seen many times. This chain links TRBV24-1 with TRBJ2-1; 9 bases fit TRBD1. CDR1 and CDR2 from the germline V gene are KGHDR and SFDVKD. V dropped 3 bases and J dropped 7; count of bases not matched to a gene: 6. The CDR3 consists of 15 residues. The CDR3 DNA sequence: TGTGCCACCAGTGATCCGGGACAGGGAATGAATGAGCAGTTCTTC. This gives the protein CATSDPGQGMNEQFF.

This clonotype was observed many times. The gene calls are TRBV7-3 and TRBJ2-1; 9 nucleotides match TRBD2. CDR1 and CDR2 from the germline V gene are SGHTA and FQGTGA. The junction had 3 bases not matched to a gene; V was cut back by 3 bases and J by 3 bases. CDR3 length: 15 residues. The CDR3 reads CASSLGTSRYNEQFF. In DNA, the CDR3 is TGTGCCAGCAGCTTGGGGACTAGCCGCTACAATGAGCAGTTCTTC.

This clonotype was seen repeatedly, ten times or more. J is TRBJ2-5 and V is TRBV12-3 or TRBV12-4; 8 nucleotides agree with TRBD1. Trimming took 3 bases from V and 0 from J; bases not matched to a gene: 3. This CDR3 region has 15 residues. The CDR3 loop reads CASSFTGGNQETQYF. Written as DNA, the CDR3 is TGTGCCAGCAGTTTTACAGGGGGTAACCAAGAGACCCAGTACTTC.

The table lists this clonotype with many counts. V and J are TRBV28 and TRBJ2-7; 11 bases fit TRBD1. This CDR3 region has 14 residues. V gave up 10 bases and J gave up 5 bases; unmatched junction bases: 10. The germline CDR1 and CDR2 sequences are MDHEN and SYDVKM. CDR3: CAITRGTGGNEQYF. CDR3 nucleotide sequence: TGTGCCATCACGCGGGGGACAGGGGGAAACGAGCAGTACTTC.

This clonotype was observed at least ten times. V and J are TRBV7-9 and TRBJ2-3, with unresolved D. CDR3 length: 15 amino acids. V lost 5 bases to trimming and J lost 4 bases, with 16 bases between them. Germline lookup yields CDR1 SEHNR and CDR2 FQNEAQ (reference sequence). CDR3 in DNA: TGTGCCAGCAGCGTCGAGGCCGGTTTTCCAGATACGCAGTATTTT. It translates to CASSVEAGFPDTQYF.

In this sample, this clonotype turned up many times. The gene calls are TRBV5-5 and TRBJ2-1; TRBD1 might be the D (5 bases). The CDR3 consists of 14 residues. V gave up 1 base and J gave up 6 bases, with 11 bases separating them. Germline V CDR1 and CDR2: SGHKS, YYEKEE (reference sequence). The CDR3 sequence is CASSLITQGNEQFF. CDR3 DNA sequence: TGTGCCAGCAGCTTGATTACGCAGGGCAATGAGCAGTTCTTC.

Comments on this clonotype: This clone may be a read error of a much larger clone one base away. The chain combines TRBV3-1 with TRBJ2-1; 14 bases align to TRBD2. This CDR3 contains 19 residues. Germline CDR1 LGHDT, CDR2 YNNKEL (reference sequence). DNA of the CDR3: TGTGCCCGCAGTCCCCGGACTAGCGGGGGGAGGAGCTCCTACAATGAGCAGTTCTTC. Its protein product is CARSPRTSGGRSSYNEQFF.

This clonotype was picked up many times. The chain joins TRBV7-2 to TRBJ1-1, with D uncertain. In germline, CDR1 is SGHTA, CDR2 FQGNSA. The CDR3 is 14 amino acids. Between the trimmed V and J ends, which lost 5 bases and 5 bases, there was a span of 15 bases. This chain's CDR3 is CASSTGVVGTEAFF. CDR3 bases: TGTGCCAGCAGCACCGGGGTTGTAGGGACTGAAGCTTTCTTT. The entire variable domain, with the rest obtained from reference TRBV7-2 and TRBJ1-1, is as follows: GAGVSQSPSNKVTEKGKDVELRCDPISGHTALYWYRQSLGQGLEFLIYFQGNSAPDKSGLPSDRFSAERTGGSVSTLTIQRTQQEDSAVYLCASSTGVVGTEAFFGQGTRLTVV.

This clonotype was seen repeatedly, ten times or more. The V call is TRBV19, the J call TRBJ2-2; tentatively, D is TRBD2 (6 bases). Germline CDR1 reads LNHDA; CDR2 reads SQIVND (reference sequence). V lost 3 bases and J lost 8, with 25 bases in between. The CDR3 is 18 residues long. CDR3 sequence (DNA): TGTGCCAGTAGTATGACCGGGACTTTCCCTCAGGGTCCGGGGGAGCTGTTTTTT. This translates into CASSMTGTFPQGPGELFF.

In this sample, this clonotype turned up many times. The chain couples TRBV28 to TRBJ2-5, with TRBD1 matching over 9 bases. CDR3 length: 14 residues. V lost 5 bases, J lost 3 bases, and 4 bases stayed unmatched. The V gene's germline CDR1 is MDHEN and CDR2 SYDVKM. The CDR3 DNA is TGTGCCAGCAGTGGGACAGGGAGGGAAGAGACCCAGTACTTC. Its protein is CASSGTGREETQYF.

Turning to this clonotype: Given a much more abundant clone one base away, this may be a read error. The chain couples TRBV6-5 to TRBJ1-2; D ambiguous. The CDR3 length is 13 residues. Germline V gene lookup returns CDR1 MNHEY and CDR2 SVGAGI. The CDR3 region is CANSYSRAVGYTF. CDR3 bases: TGTGCCAACAGTTACTCGAGGGCGGTTGGCTACACCTTC.

Many counts were recorded for this clonotype. J is TRBJ2-3 and V is TRBV5-1; D is perhaps TRBD1 or TRBD2 (5 bases each). This CDR3 has 16 amino acids. Germline V gene sequence: CDR1 SGHRS, CDR2 YFSETQ. V was trimmed by 4 bases and J by 2 bases, leaving 17 bases between them. Here the CDR3 DNA reads TGCGCCAGCAGCCGAGGGACGCTAAGAACCACAGATACGCAGTATTTT. Protein sequence: CASSRGTLRTTDTQYF. The full variable domain, rest sourced from reference TRBV5-1 and TRBJ2-3, is KAGVTQTPRYLIKTRGQQVTLSCSPISGHRSVSWYQQTPGQGLQFLFEYFSETQRNKGNFPGRFSGRQFSNSRSEMNVSTLELGDSALYLCASSRGTLRTTDTQYFGPGTRLTVL.

This clonotype came up many times. The genes are TRBV6-2 or TRBV6-3 and TRBJ2-7; 8 bases align to TRBD1. Germline loops: CDR1 MNHEY, CDR2 SVGEGT. The CDR3 runs 14 residues. V lost 2 bases, J lost 3 bases, and 3 bases stayed unmatched. This CDR3 reads CASSYLQGVYEQYF. The CDR3 DNA follows: TGTGCCAGCAGTTACCTACAGGGGGTCTACGAGCAGTACTTC.

This clonotype occurred many times. The chain couples TRBV28 to TRBJ2-1; TRBD2 aligns across 15 bases. V dropped 6 bases and J dropped 9; count of bases not matched to a gene: 6. Looked up from germline, CDR1 is MDHEN and CDR2 is SYDVKM. This CDR3 comprises 15 residues. The chain's CDR3 is CASRPWTSGGGEQFF. For the CDR3, the DNA is TGTGCCAGCAGACCATGGACTAGCGGGGGGGGTGAGCAGTTCTTC. The entire variable domain, with the rest obtained from reference TRBV28 and TRBJ2-1, is as follows: DVKVTQSSRYLVKRTGEKVFLECVQDMDHENMFWYRQDPGLGLRLIYFSYDVKMKEKGDIPEGYSVSREKKERFSLILESASTNQTSMYLCASRPWTSGGGEQFFGPGTRLTVL.

Many counts were recorded for this clonotype. This chain links TRBV7-8 with TRBJ2-1; a possible D gene is TRBD1 (6 bases). CDR1 and CDR2 from the germline V gene are SGHVS and FQNEAQ. Trimming stripped 5 bases from V and 6 bases from J, with 11 bases between. The CDR3 is made up of 13 amino acids. The CDR3 DNA reads TGTGCCAGCAGCCGCGGACAGATCAATGAGCAGTTCTTC. This codes for CASSRGQINEQFF.

The rearrangement uses TRBV20-1 and TRBJ2-3, with TRBD2 matching over 8 bases. This CDR3 has 13 residues. Germline V gene sequence: CDR1 DFQATT, CDR2 SNEGSKA (reference sequence). J lost 6 bases, V lost 8 bases, and 10 bases had no gene match. The CDR3 loop reads CSPRGGLGDTQYF. CDR3 nucleotides: TGCAGTCCCCGGGGGGGCCTAGGGGATACGCAGTATTTT.

This clonotype was seen at least ten times. The CDR3 region is CASSLAAAGLQYNEQFF. CDR3 nucleotides: TGCGCCAGCAGCTTGGCGGCGGCGGGACTCCAATACAATGAGCAGTTCTTC. This sequence joins TRBV5-1 and TRBJ2-1; possible D gene TRBD2, 6 bases. Germline CDR1 and CDR2: SGHRS and YFSETQ. CDR3 size: 17 residues. Deletions cut 0 bases from V and 4 bases from J, with 17 bases between.

By share of the sample, this clonotype is medium-sized (0.01 to 0.1%). This chain joins TRBV28 and TRBJ2-1; D not certain. The CDR3 is made up of 14 amino acids. Germline assignment: CDR1 MDHEN and CDR2 SYDVKM. V lost 2 bases to trimming and J lost 5 bases, with 10 bases between them. CDR3 sequence reads: CASSLIGRNNEQFF. In DNA form, the CDR3 reads TGTGCCAGCAGTTTAATCGGTCGGAACAATGAGCAGTTCTTC.

This clonotype was detected ten times or more. The chain employs TRBV7-9 and TRBJ2-6; no reliable D call. Germline V gene sequence: CDR1 SEHNR, CDR2 FQNEAQ (reference sequence). The V gene lost 0 bases and the J gene lost 0 bases, with 6 bases spanning the gap. The CDR3 has 16 residues. The CDR3 sequence: CASSLALGSGANVLTF. CDR3 in DNA: TGTGCCAGCAGCTTAGCGCTTGGCTCTGGGGCCAACGTCCTGACTTTC.